This paragraph covers one TCR beta chain sequence. This CDR3 has 13 amino acids. V lost 1 base to trimming and J lost 1 base, with 4 bases between them. Germline V gene sequence: CDR1 LGHNT, CDR2 FRNRAP. These data are taken from a study of blood T cell repertoires in COVID-19. Study-level information: T cells, B-cell-depleted T cells, or PBMCs provided the cDNA or gDNA that served as material.

Those enrolled, adults aged about 18 to 89 years, came from about 24 US areas. Clones were read by immunoSEQ multiplex PCR, and TCRdb kept only the in-frame ones, dropping some. The table has around 180,000 clones, approximately 80% seen once. Sample: PBMCs or T cells enriched from blood (not recorded which). V is TRBV12-5 and J is TRBJ1-2, with D uncertain. The receptor was isolated from a man aged 50-59 years who had recovered from COVID-19. The CDR3 sequence: CASGLDSNYGYTF. The CDR3 coding sequence is TGTGCTAGTGGTTTGGATAGTAACTATGGCTACACCTTC.